This T cell receptor (beta chain) was observed in a study of blood T cell repertoires in COVID-19. About the study: Whether acute or convalescent, the COVID-19 samples came from the United States, Italy and Spain. The analysed material was cDNA or gDNA that came from T cells, B-cell-depleted T cells, or PBMCs.

Using immunoSEQ multiplex PCR, the repertoire was profiled, and TCRdb retains in-frame clones only, with some absent. The data hold 200,000 to 250,000 clones, with under 90% observed a single time. Seattle cases were enrolled at active infection and followed longitudinally. This CDR3 contains 15 residues. Between the trimmed V and J ends, which lost 0 bases and 0 bases, there was a span of 5 bases. Germline values: CDR1 ENHRY, CDR2 SYGVKD. The chain has TRBV10-3 and TRBJ1-4; D is unresolved. This receptor was identified in a woman aged 80 or over with COVID-19, enrolled during active disease. The sample consisted of peripheral blood. CDR3 sequence reads: CAISESGATNEKLFF. In DNA, the CDR3 is TGTGCCATCAGTGAGTCGGGAGCAACTAATGAAAAACTGTTTTTT.